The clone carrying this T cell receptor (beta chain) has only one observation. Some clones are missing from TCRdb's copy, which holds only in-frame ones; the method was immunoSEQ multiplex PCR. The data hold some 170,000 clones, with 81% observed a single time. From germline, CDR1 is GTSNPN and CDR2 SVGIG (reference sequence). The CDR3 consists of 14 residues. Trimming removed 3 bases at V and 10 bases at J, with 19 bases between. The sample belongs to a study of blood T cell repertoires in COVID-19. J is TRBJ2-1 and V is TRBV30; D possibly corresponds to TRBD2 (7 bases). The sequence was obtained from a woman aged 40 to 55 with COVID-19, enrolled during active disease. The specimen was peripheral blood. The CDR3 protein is CAWRQGGDVWEQFF. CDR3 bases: TGTGCCTGGAGACAAGGGGGGGACGTTTGGGAGCAGTTCTTC. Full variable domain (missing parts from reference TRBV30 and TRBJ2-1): SQTIHQWPATLVQPVGSPLSLECTVEGTSNPNLYWYRQAAGRGLQLLFYSVGIGQISSEVPQNLSASRPQDRQFILSSKKLLLSDSGFYLCAWRQGGDVWEQFFGPGTRLTVL.